This T cell receptor beta chain was documented in a study of blood T cell repertoires in COVID-19. Study context: There were acute and convalescent COVID-19 samples, and they came from the United States, Italy and Spain. T cells, B-cell-depleted T cells, or PBMCs provided the cDNA or gDNA that served as material.

In the original workflow: Quantification of nucleated cells was approximated via reference gene primer amplification. Repertoires were generated with immunoSEQ multiplex PCR, while TCRdb's copy carries only in-frame clones and drops some. Clone size and V and J calls were adopted from that table, with D and trimming inferred from the DNA. Among more than 95,000 clones listed, roughly four fifths were seen once. CDR1 and CDR2 from the germline V gene are LNHNV and YYDKDF (reference sequence). V was shortened by 3 bases and J by 5 bases, with 11 bases between the two germline ends. This CDR3 comprises 15 residues.

The source is a man between 65 and 85 years old with active or convalescent COVID-19. The V and J genes are TRBV15 and TRBJ1-6; D perhaps matches TRBD1 (6 bases). The material sequenced was peripheral blood. CDR3 residues: CATSRTGDNNSPLHF. Here the CDR3 DNA reads TGTGCCACCAGCAGGACAGGAGATAATAATTCACCCCTCCACTTT.